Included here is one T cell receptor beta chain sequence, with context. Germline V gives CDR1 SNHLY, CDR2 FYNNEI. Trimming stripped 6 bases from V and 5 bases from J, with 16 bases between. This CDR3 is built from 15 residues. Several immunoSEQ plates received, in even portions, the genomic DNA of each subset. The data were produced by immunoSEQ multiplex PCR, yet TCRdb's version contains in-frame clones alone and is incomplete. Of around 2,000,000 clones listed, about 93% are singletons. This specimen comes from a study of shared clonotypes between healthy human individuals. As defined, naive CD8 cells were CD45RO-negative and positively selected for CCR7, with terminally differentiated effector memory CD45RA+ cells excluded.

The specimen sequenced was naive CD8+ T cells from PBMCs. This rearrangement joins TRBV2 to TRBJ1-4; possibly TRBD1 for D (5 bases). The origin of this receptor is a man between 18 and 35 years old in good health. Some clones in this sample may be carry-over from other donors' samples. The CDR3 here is CASSAFDSPNEKLFF. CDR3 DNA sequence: TGTGCCAGCAGCGCCTTCGACAGCCCAAATGAAAAACTGTTTTTT.